Listed below are T cell receptor beta chains from one sample, sequenced in a study of T cells in Graves' hyperthyroidism and ophthalmopathy. TCRdb fed the multiplex PCR reads into MiXCR, producing one record per CDR3 protein. The table records about 37,000 distinct CDR3 sequences, 40% to 60% of them present only once. Sequenced input: blood. All receptors come from a man between 35 and 55 years old with Graves' ophthalmopathy. CDR3s include the opening cysteine and the closing phenylalanine or tryptophan. The D gene is left open where the match is weak. The size entry is marked missing in some rows and otherwise reads once, few, many or a size class.

abundance: .
len: 16
d_gene: .
j_gene: TRBJ1-2
v_gene: TRBV5-4
CDR3nt: TGTGCCAGCAGCCAATTCAGGGCAGGGCTAACCTATGGCTACACCTTC
CDR3aa: CASSQFRAGLTYGYTF

abundance: many
len: 16
d_gene: .
j_gene: TRBJ1-5
v_gene: TRBV4-1
CDR3nt: TGCGCCAGCAGCCAAGGGCCACTGGGTAGCAATCAGCCCCAGCATTTT
CDR3aa: CASSQGPLGSNQPQHF

abundance: .
len: 13
d_gene: .
j_gene: TRBJ2-4
v_gene: TRBV20-1
CDR3nt: TGCAGTGCTAGCCAAGGGGGTGGAAACATTCAGTACTTC
CDR3aa: CSASQGGGNIQYF

abundance: many
len: 14
d_gene: .
j_gene: TRBJ1-2
v_gene: TRBV28
CDR3nt: TGTGCCAGCAGAGTTTATCAGGGAAACTATGGCTACACCTTC
CDR3aa: CASRVYQGNYGYTF

abundance: .
len: 14
d_gene: .
j_gene: TRBJ1-5
v_gene: TRBV20-1
CDR3nt: TGCAGTGCTACCGAGGGGGGAAGCAATCAGCCCCAGCATTTT
CDR3aa: CSATEGGSNQPQHF

abundance: many
len: 14
d_gene: .
j_gene: TRBJ2-1
v_gene: TRBV6-1
CDR3nt: TGTGCCAGCAGTGACAGGGTCCTCGAAAATGAGCAGTTCTTC
CDR3aa: CASSDRVLENEQFF

abundance: once
len: 13
d_gene: .
j_gene: TRBJ2-2
v_gene: TRBV7-3
CDR3nt: TGTGCCAGCAGTGTCGAGAACACCGGGGAGCTGTCTTGG
CDR3aa: CASSVENTGELSW

abundance: many
len: 15
d_gene: .
j_gene: TRBJ1-3
v_gene: TRBV3-1
CDR3nt: TGTGCCAGCAGCCAGCCGGGACAAACTGGAAACACCATATATTTT
CDR3aa: CASSQPGQTGNTIYF

abundance: .
len: 12
d_gene: .
j_gene: TRBJ1-2
v_gene: TRBV20-1
CDR3nt: TGCAGTGCTAGCAGCGGGGGGCGAGGCTACACCTTC
CDR3aa: CSASSGGRGYTF

abundance: many
len: 13
d_gene: TRBD1
j_gene: TRBJ2-7
v_gene: TRBV6-2/TRBV6-3
CDR3nt: TGTGCCACGGGACAGGGCGGTGTTTCCGAGCAGTACTTC
CDR3aa: CATGQGGVSEQYF

abundance: many
len: 14
d_gene: .
j_gene: TRBJ1-1
v_gene: TRBV6-4
CDR3nt: TGTGCCAGCAGTGAAGTCTGGGGATCTACTGAAGCTTTCTTT
CDR3aa: CASSEVWGSTEAFF

abundance: many
len: 19
d_gene: .
j_gene: TRBJ2-3
v_gene: TRBV9
CDR3nt: TGTGCCAGCAGCCAGACTTTAGGGGGGGGATACAGCGGCACAGATACGCAGTATTTT
CDR3aa: CASSQTLGGGYSGTDTQYF

abundance: many
len: 15
d_gene: .
j_gene: TRBJ1-5
v_gene: TRBV6-5
CDR3nt: TGTGCCAGCAGACCGGACTTTCAGGGTGATCAGCCCCAGCATTTT
CDR3aa: CASRPDFQGDQPQHF

abundance: medium-sized
len: 13
d_gene: .
j_gene: TRBJ2-7
v_gene: TRBV20-1
CDR3nt: TGCAGTACAGGGCAGGGTGATAATGGCGAGCAGTACTTC
CDR3aa: CSTGQGDNGEQYF

abundance: medium-sized
len: 15
d_gene: TRBD2
j_gene: TRBJ2-5
v_gene: TRBV10-3
CDR3nt: TGTGCCATCAGTCAGCGGGGGGCAGACGGGGAGACCCAGTACTTC
CDR3aa: CAISQRGADGETQYF

abundance: many
len: 14
d_gene: TRBD1
j_gene: TRBJ2-7
v_gene: TRBV12-3/TRBV12-4
CDR3nt: TGTGCCAGCAGTTTAAGGGACAGGGGGTTCGAGCAGTACTTC
CDR3aa: CASSLRDRGFEQYF

abundance: many
len: 13
d_gene: .
j_gene: TRBJ2-4
v_gene: TRBV10-3
CDR3nt: TGTGCCATCAGTGAGGACAGACAAAACATTCAGTACTTC
CDR3aa: CAISEDRQNIQYF

abundance: many
len: 14
d_gene: TRBD1
j_gene: TRBJ2-5
v_gene: TRBV13
CDR3nt: TGTGCCAGCAGCCGGACAGGGGGACAAGAGACCCAGTACTTC
CDR3aa: CASSRTGGQETQYF

abundance: .
len: 13
d_gene: .
j_gene: TRBJ2-7
v_gene: TRBV20-1
CDR3nt: TGCAGTGCTAGTAGCAGGGTGACCTACGAGCAGTACTTC
CDR3aa: CSASSRVTYEQYF

abundance: .
len: 14
d_gene: .
j_gene: TRBJ2-6
v_gene: TRBV10-3
CDR3nt: TGTGCCATCAATGACGACTCTGGGGCCAACGTCCTGACTTTC
CDR3aa: CAINDDSGANVLTF

abundance: many
len: 15
d_gene: .
j_gene: TRBJ1-1
v_gene: TRBV6-6
CDR3nt: TGTGCCAGCAGTTACTCGAGCTGGGGGACGGAAGAAGCTTTCTTT
CDR3aa: CASSYSSWGTEEAFF

abundance: .
len: 13
d_gene: .
j_gene: TRBJ2-3
v_gene: TRBV7-9
CDR3nt: TGTGCTAGCGGCTCCTTGGAAGAGCAGCCCCAGTATTTT
CDR3aa: CASGSLEEQPQYF

abundance: .
len: 14
d_gene: TRBD2
j_gene: TRBJ2-3
v_gene: TRBV7-8
CDR3nt: TGTGCCAGCAGTTTTCGGGGGGGCACAGATACGCAGTATTTT
CDR3aa: CASSFRGGTDTQYF

abundance: many
len: 13
d_gene: .
j_gene: TRBJ1-2
v_gene: TRBV12-3/TRBV12-4
CDR3nt: TGTGCCAGCAGTTTCCGGGATAACTATGGCTACACCTTC
CDR3aa: CASSFRDNYGYTF

abundance: .
len: 16
d_gene: .
j_gene: TRBJ1-2
v_gene: TRBV18
CDR3nt: TGTGTCAGCAGTCAAGATTTGAAGCAGCCCTCCTATGGCTACACCTTC
CDR3aa: CVSSQDLKQPSYGYTF

abundance: .
len: 13
d_gene: TRBD1
j_gene: TRBJ1-5
v_gene: TRBV6-5
CDR3nt: TGTGCCAGCAGTTTCGGACAGGAAGCCTACGAGCATTTT
CDR3aa: CASSFGQEAYEHF

abundance: .
len: 12
d_gene: .
j_gene: TRBJ2-7
v_gene: TRBV2
CDR3nt: TGTGCCAGCCTCCTCAGGGAGGACGAGCAGTACTTC
CDR3aa: CASLLREDEQYF

abundance: .
len: 14
d_gene: .
j_gene: TRBJ1-4
v_gene: TRBV19
CDR3nt: TGTGCCAGTAGTATTTCCAGGGCCCATGAAAAACTGTTTTTT
CDR3aa: CASSISRAHEKLFF

abundance: .
len: 15
d_gene: TRBD2
j_gene: TRBJ2-1
v_gene: TRBV2
CDR3nt: TGTGCCAGCAGTCAAGGGACTAGCGGGCACAATGAGCAGTTCTTC
CDR3aa: CASSQGTSGHNEQFF

abundance: .
len: 16
d_gene: TRBD2
j_gene: TRBJ2-3
v_gene: TRBV10-3
CDR3nt: TGTGCCATCAGTGAAATAGCGGGGGGGCCTGGTGATACGCAGTATTTT
CDR3aa: CAISEIAGGPGDTQYF

abundance: many
len: 14
d_gene: .
j_gene: TRBJ1-4
v_gene: TRBV5-1
CDR3nt: TGCGCCAGCAGTTCCCAGGGCCCCAATGAAAAACTGTTTTTT
CDR3aa: CASSSQGPNEKLFF